This T cell receptor (beta chain) was recovered during a study of radiotherapy plus CTLA-4 blockade in lung cancer. Study-level background: Of the patients, about 17% showed objective responses and roughly 31% attained disease control. Findings of the study overall: Tumor-origin TCR clones grew in blood after radiotherapy plus ipilimumab. Early blood T cell clone changes and increased post-radiation serum interferon-beta were reportedly the strongest response predictors.

Regarding this clone: Its cognate antigen is unknown.

Germline CDR1 reads MNHNS; CDR2 reads SASEGT. V shed 6 bases and J 12 bases; nucleotides not matched to a gene: 14. The CDR3 is 14 amino acids. Libraries were prepared by immunoSEQ multiplex PCR; TCRdb keeps only in-frame clonotypes and omits some of them. The sample lists more than 65,000 clones, around four fifths occurring once. Those with chemo-refractory metastatic non-small-cell lung cancer were treated with focal radiation combined with CTLA-4 blockade using ipilimumab. The source is a human donor with non-small cell lung cancer who had stable disease on radiotherapy plus ipilimumab. V usage is TRBV6-1 and J usage is TRBJ2-1; 7 positions agree with TRBD1. Sequencing used peripheral blood, obtained from a patient treated with radiotherapy plus ipilimumab. DNA of the CDR3: TGTGCCAGCAGCGGTCCCGGGACAGTGGGTCGGCAGTTCTTC. Translating gives CASSGPGTVGRQFF.